The rows below give T cell receptor beta chains drawn from one sample of a study of control samples from healthy donors and cancer patients. Libraries were prepared by immunoSEQ multiplex PCR; TCRdb keeps only in-frame clonotypes and omits some of them. The sample shows 70,000 to 80,000 clones, about 89% of them seen only once. The sample consisted of PBMCs. The receptors stem from a woman in her forties or fifties with colorectal cancer. CDR3s include the opening cysteine and the closing phenylalanine or tryptophan. The order of the fields is clone size, J gene, V gene, D gene, CDR3 protein. The D gene is left open where the match is weak. Part of the rows lack a size; the others show once, few, many or a class for expanded clones.

-	TRBJ2-1	TRBV12-3/TRBV12-4	-	CASSSGINEQFF
-	TRBJ1-2	TRBV28	-	CASSFYRYYGYTF
-	TRBJ1-1	TRBV19	-	CASSIGQYMNTEAFF
-	TRBJ1-2	TRBV19	-	CASSPQGDYGYTF
-	TRBJ1-2	TRBV12-3/TRBV12-4	-	CASSLGTAKGYTF
-	TRBJ1-2	TRBV27	-	CASSPTDRTNYGYTF
-	TRBJ2-5	TRBV5-1	-	CASSLGAQSRETQYF
few	TRBJ2-5	TRBV4-1	TRBD1	CASSLGQGAGETQYF
-	TRBJ1-4	TRBV5-1	-	CASSLGTTNEKLFF
-	TRBJ2-3	TRBV29-1	TRBD1	CSVVGTASTDTQYF
-	TRBJ2-1	TRBV30	TRBD2	CAWSGGGAGNEQFF
-	TRBJ2-2	TRBV13	-	CASSPTRGLSNTGELFF
once	TRBJ2-1	TRBV2	-	CASSGGLEINEQFF
-	TRBJ1-5	TRBV28	TRBD1	CASSLAQGARPQHF
-	TRBJ2-1	TRBV12-3/TRBV12-4	-	CASRQVNEQFF
-	TRBJ1-1	TRBV18	TRBD1	CASSPGQGGTEAFF
-	TRBJ1-1	TRBV1	-	CTSKRQPNTEAFF
-	TRBJ1-6	TRBV3-1/TRBV3-2	-	CASSQGPSPLHF
-	TRBJ1-3	TRBV7-9	-	CASSLATGTGNTIYF
-	TRBJ1-5	TRBV28	-	CASSFRWPQHF
-	TRBJ1-1	TRBV12-3/TRBV12-4	-	CASSWQNTEAFF
-	TRBJ2-1	TRBV6-5	TRBD2	CASRGQLASSRRFF
-	TRBJ2-5	TRBV18	-	CASSPGGVRETQYF
-	TRBJ1-2	TRBV21-1	-	CASSCKRNRVGWGYTF
-	TRBJ2-3	TRBV10-3	TRBD2	CAISGKRGLSTDTQYF
-	TRBJ2-3	TRBV7-4	TRBD2	CASSLGATASGGTDTQYF
-	TRBJ2-1	TRBV24-1	-	CATSDRDEQFF
-	TRBJ1-5	TRBV15	-	CATSTRQDQPQHF
-	TRBJ1-6	TRBV2	TRBD1	CASSEGQGGLSPLHF
-	TRBJ2-5	TRBV2	-	CASCPGTAQETQYF
-	TRBJ1-1	TRBV7-2	-	CASSLNQKNTEAFF
few	TRBJ1-1	TRBV3-1/TRBV3-2	TRBD1	CASFPAGGASRAFF
-	TRBJ2-5	TRBV5-1	TRBD2	CASSTRLAGETQYF
-	TRBJ1-2	TRBV6-5	-	CASSSGPYGYTF
-	TRBJ2-3	TRBV2	-	CASSEGTDTQYF
-	TRBJ1-1	TRBV7-2	TRBD1	CASSLARQGAEAFF
-	TRBJ1-1	TRBV7-3	-	CASSWVLNRNTEAFF
-	TRBJ1-1	TRBV5-6	-	CASSLDSEAFF
-	TRBJ1-2	TRBV5-1	-	CASSLAATDGGYTF
-	TRBJ1-2	TRBV29-1	-	CSVEGEDYGYTF
-	TRBJ2-5	TRBV6-6	-	CASSYDRETQYF
-	TRBJ2-1	TRBV3-1/TRBV3-2	-	CASSRGRNEQFF
-	TRBJ2-1	TRBV9	-	CASSFFAEGYNEQFF
-	TRBJ1-1	TRBV29-1	-	CSVSRLIMNTEAFF
-	TRBJ2-5	TRBV7-8	TRBD2	CASSYSTSGGAFPSSETQYF
-	TRBJ1-1	TRBV6-5	TRBD1	CASTTRGPDTEAFF
-	TRBJ1-2	TRBV24-1	TRBD1	CATSDPGQGHYGYTF
-	TRBJ2-1	TRBV7-2	-	CASRSRQGGYNEQFF
-	TRBJ1-3	TRBV5-1	TRBD1	CASSAGQSSGNTIYF
-	TRBJ1-1	TRBV30	-	CAWKQQRDTEAFF
-	TRBJ1-2	TRBV11-1	-	CASSFEGDGYTF